This T cell receptor (beta chain) is from a study of OX40 agonist ivuxolimab in advanced cancers. Study findings and constraints: Expanded clones belonging to CD8+ T cells outnumbered, on average, those of CD4+. With doses of 0.1-3.0 mg/kg, partial responders showed among the lowest clonal expansion.

This clone was seen once. Its antigen is still unknown. Assay used: immunoSEQ multiplex PCR; TCRdb lists only in-frame clones, some missing. Of 90,000 to 100,000 clones listed, around 90% are singletons. The CDR3 runs to 12 residues. V dropped 5 bases and J dropped 1 base, with 3 bases sitting between them. Germline CDR1 GTSNPN, CDR2 SVGIG (reference sequence). The receptor was derived from an adult with an advanced solid tumor such as melanoma, head and neck, liver or kidney cancer. Sequencing was performed on CD4+ or CD8+ T cells sorted from blood, taken in a trial of the OX40 agonist ivuxolimab. The J gene is TRBJ2-6, the V gene TRBV30; D call uncertain. The CDR3 nucleotides read TGTGCCTGGTTGTCTGGGGCCAACGTCCTGACTTTC. Translated: CAWLSGANVLTF.